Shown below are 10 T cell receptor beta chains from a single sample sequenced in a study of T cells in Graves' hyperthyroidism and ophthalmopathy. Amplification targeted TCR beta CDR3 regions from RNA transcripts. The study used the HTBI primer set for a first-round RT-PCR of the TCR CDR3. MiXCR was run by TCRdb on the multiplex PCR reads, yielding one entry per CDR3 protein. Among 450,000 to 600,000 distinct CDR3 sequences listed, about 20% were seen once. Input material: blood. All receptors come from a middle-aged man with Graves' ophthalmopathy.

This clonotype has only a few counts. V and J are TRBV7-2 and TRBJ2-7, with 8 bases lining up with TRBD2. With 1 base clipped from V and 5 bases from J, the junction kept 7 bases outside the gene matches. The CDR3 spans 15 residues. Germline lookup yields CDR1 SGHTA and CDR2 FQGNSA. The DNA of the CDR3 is TGTGCCAGCAGCTTAGAAGCGGGAGCTTGGGACGAGCAGTACTTC. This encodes CASSLEAGAWDEQYF. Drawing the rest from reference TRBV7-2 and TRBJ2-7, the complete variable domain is GAGVSQSPSNKVTEKGKDVELRCDPISGHTALYWYRQSLGQGLEFLIYFQGNSAPDKSGLPSDRFSAERTGGSVSTLTIQRTQQEDSAVYLCASSLEAGAWDEQYFGPGTRLTVT.

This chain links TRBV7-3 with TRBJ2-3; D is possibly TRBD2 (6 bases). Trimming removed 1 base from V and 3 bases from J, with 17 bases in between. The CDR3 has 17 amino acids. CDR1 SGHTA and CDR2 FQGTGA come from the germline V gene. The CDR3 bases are TGTGCCAGCAGCTTAAGGGCGAAAACGGCGGGAACAGATACGCAGTATTTT. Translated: CASSLRAKTAGTDTQYF.

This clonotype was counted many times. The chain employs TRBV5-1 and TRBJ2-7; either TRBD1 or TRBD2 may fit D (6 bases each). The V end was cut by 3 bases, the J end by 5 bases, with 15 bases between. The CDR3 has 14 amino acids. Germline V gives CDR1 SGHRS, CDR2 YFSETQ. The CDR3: CASSSRGPTNEQYF. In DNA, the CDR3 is TGCGCCAGCAGCTCTCGGGGGCCCACCAACGAGCAGTACTTC.

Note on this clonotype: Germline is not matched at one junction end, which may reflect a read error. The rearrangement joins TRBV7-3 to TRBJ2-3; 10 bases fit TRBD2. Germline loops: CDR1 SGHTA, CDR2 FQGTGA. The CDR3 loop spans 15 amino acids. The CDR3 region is CANSGKRGGLDTQYF. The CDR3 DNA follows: TGTGCCAACAGCGGAAAGCGGGGGGGGCTGGATACGCAGTATTTT.

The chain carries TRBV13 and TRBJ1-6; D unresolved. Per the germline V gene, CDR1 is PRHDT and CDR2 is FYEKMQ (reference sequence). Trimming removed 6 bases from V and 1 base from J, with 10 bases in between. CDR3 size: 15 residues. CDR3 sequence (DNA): TGTGCCAGCAGTTTCAGGATTTCCTATAATTCACCCCTCCACTTT. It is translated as CASSFRISYNSPLHF.

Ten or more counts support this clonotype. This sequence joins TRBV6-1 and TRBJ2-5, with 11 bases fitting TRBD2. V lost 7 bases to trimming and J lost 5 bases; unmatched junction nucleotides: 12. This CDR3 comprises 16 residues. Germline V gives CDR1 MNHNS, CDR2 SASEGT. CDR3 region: CASISTSGSWGETQYF. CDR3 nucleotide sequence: TGTGCCAGCATTTCTACTAGCGGGAGCTGGGGGGAGACCCAGTACTTC.

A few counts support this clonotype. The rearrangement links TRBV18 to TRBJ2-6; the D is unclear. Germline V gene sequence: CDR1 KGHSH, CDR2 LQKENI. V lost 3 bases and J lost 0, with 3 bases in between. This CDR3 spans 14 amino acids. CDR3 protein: CASSPVSGANVLTF. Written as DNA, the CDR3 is TGTGCCAGCTCACCGGTCTCTGGGGCCAACGTCCTGACTTTC. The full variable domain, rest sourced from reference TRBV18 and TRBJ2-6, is NAGVMQNPRHLVRRRGQEARLRCSPMKGHSHVYWYRQLPEEGLKFMVYLQKENIIDESGMPKERFSAEFPKEGPSILRIQQVVRGDSAAYFCASSPVSGANVLTFGAGSRLTVL.

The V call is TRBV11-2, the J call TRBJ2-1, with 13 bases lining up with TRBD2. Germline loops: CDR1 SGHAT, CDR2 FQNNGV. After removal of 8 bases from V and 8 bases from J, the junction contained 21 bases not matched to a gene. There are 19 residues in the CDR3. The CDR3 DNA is TGTGCCAGCGGATACCCCCCTACCGGGACTAGCGGGGCCCTCGATGAGCAGTTCTTC. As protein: CASGYPPTGTSGALDEQFF.

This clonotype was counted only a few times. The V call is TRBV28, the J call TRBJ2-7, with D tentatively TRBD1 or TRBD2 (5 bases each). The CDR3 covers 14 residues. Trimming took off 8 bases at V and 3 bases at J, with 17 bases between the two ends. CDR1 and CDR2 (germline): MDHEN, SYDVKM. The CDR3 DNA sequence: TGTGCCAGCGCCCGAGGGGATCACGGCTACGAGCAGTACTTC. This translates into CASARGDHGYEQYF.

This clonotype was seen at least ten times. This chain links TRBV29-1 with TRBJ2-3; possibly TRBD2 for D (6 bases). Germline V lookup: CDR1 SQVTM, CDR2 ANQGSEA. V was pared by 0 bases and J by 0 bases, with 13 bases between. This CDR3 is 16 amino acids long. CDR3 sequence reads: CSVEDRLATSTDTQYF. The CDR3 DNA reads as TGCAGCGTTGAAGATCGGCTAGCGACCAGCACAGATACGCAGTATTTT.